Included here is one T cell receptor (beta chain) sequence, with context. Some clones are missing from TCRdb's copy, which holds only in-frame ones; the method was immunoSEQ multiplex PCR. Among about 160,000 clones listed, 82% were seen once. This entry comes from a study of blood T cell repertoires in COVID-19. Across the study: Acute-phase and convalescent COVID-19 samples originated in the United States, Italy and Spain. T cells, B-cell-depleted T cells, or PBMCs supplied cDNA or gDNA.

The CDR3 is made up of 15 amino acids. Germline V gene sequence: CDR1 GTSNPN, CDR2 SVGIG (reference sequence). With 0 bases clipped from V and 1 base from J, the junction kept 2 bases outside the gene matches. Recruits, aged about 18 to 95 years, lived in 20 to 30 US areas. The recovered donors of Cohort 3 showed two negative PCRs, clearance, or symptom resolution. The sequenced material came from PBMCs or T cells enriched from blood (not recorded which). The V call is TRBV30, the J call TRBJ1-5; 8 positions match TRBD1. This sequence was found in a man between 60 and 75 years old who had recovered from COVID-19. This chain's CDR3 is CAWSVHRGSNQPQHF. CDR3 coding DNA: TGTGCCTGGAGTGTACACAGGGGGAGCAATCAGCCCCAGCATTTT.